This paragraph covers one T cell receptor (beta chain) sequence. This CDR3 comprises 14 residues. Per the germline V gene, CDR1 is MNHEY and CDR2 is SVGAGI. V lost 4 bases and J lost 3, with 7 bases in between. The data belong to a study of brain T cells in children with intractable seizures. The assay was immunoSEQ multiplex PCR, and TCRdb's table has in-frame clones only and misses some. The sample gives about 22,000 clones, around 94% of which show up once; around 6.6% is in the top ten. V gene TRBV6-5 combines with J gene TRBJ2-6; no reliable D call. The source of this sequence is a boy younger than 18 with focal cortical dysplasia and intractable seizures. The sequences come from peripheral blood, collected at surgery. In nucleotides, the CDR3 is TGTGCCAGCAGTTCTGGTGGTGGGGCCAACGTCCTGACTTTC. It is translated as CASSSGGGANVLTF.